Presented here are 7 T cell receptor beta chains from one specimen sequenced in a study of T-cell memory formation after mild COVID-19. TCRdb ran MiXCR on the 5' RACE reads and lists one entry per CDR3 protein. The table lists roughly 450,000 distinct CDR3 sequences, 18% of them singletons, with around an eighth in the top ten. Sequenced: PBMCs or a T cell subset sorted from them (not recorded which). These receptors came from an adult woman who had mild COVID-19 (a few samples of this study predate the infection). Cell type and time point are not known.

This clonotype was seen at least ten times. The V and J genes are TRBV7-2 and TRBJ2-1; D is perhaps TRBD1 (5 bases). The CDR3 is 14 amino acids. From germline, CDR1 is SGHTA and CDR2 FQGNSA. V lost 5 bases and J lost 4, with 12 bases in between. The CDR3 nucleotides read TGTGCCAGCAGCCCGACGACAGCGTACAATGAGCAGTTCTTC. It is translated as CASSPTTAYNEQFF.

This clonotype was seen a handful of times. The chain joins TRBV24-1 to TRBJ2-5; TRBD1 aligns across 7 bases. The germline V gene has CDR1 KGHDR and CDR2 SFDVKD. This CDR3 spans 17 amino acids. J gave up 1 base and V 0 bases, and 7 bases lay outside the gene matches. The CDR3 region is CATSDLPRTGVQETQYF. Written as DNA, the CDR3 is TGTGCCACCAGTGATTTGCCTCGGACAGGCGTCCAAGAGACCCAGTACTTC.

This chain uses TRBV30 with TRBJ1-2; tentative D call: TRBD1 (6 bases). The length of the CDR3 is 16 residues. Germline loops: CDR1 GTSNPN, CDR2 SVGIG (reference sequence). With 1 base removed from V and 4 bases from J, the gap between germline ends came to 19 bases. The CDR3 sequence: CAWSAIYRDTVYGYTF. CDR3 nucleotide sequence: TGTGCCTGGAGTGCCATATACCGGGACACAGTCTATGGCTACACCTTC. The variable domain in full, completed from reference TRBV30 and TRBJ1-2, reads SQTIHQWPATLVQPVGSPLSLECTVEGTSNPNLYWYRQAAGRGLQLLFYSVGIGQISSEVPQNLSASRPQDRQFILSSKKLLLSDSGFYLCAWSAIYRDTVYGYTFGSGTRLTVV.

This clonotype was found many times. As DNA, the CDR3 is TGTGCCAGCAGCTTGGGACCTTTGGACGAGCAGTACTTC. This encodes CASSLGPLDEQYF. This chain links TRBV7-2 with TRBJ2-7; D may correspond to TRBD1 or TRBD2 (5 bases each). The CDR3 spans 13 residues. Germline V CDR1 and CDR2: SGHTA, FQGNSA. V shed 3 bases and J shed 5 bases, with 11 bases lying between them.

The chain combines TRBV5-1 with TRBJ2-7; 10 bases fit TRBD1. CDR1 is SGHRS and CDR2 is YFSETQ in the germline V gene. This CDR3 contains 17 residues. Trimming took 1 base from V and 3 from J; bases not matched to a gene: 10. For the CDR3, the DNA is TGCGCCAGCAGCTTGAAATCCCCGGGACAGGGGCTCTACGAGCAGTACTTC. As protein: CASSLKSPGQGLYEQYF.

This chain links TRBV7-9 with TRBJ2-7; possibly TRBD1 or TRBD2 for D (5 bases each). The V end was cut by 5 bases, the J end by 1 base, with 15 bases between. Germline-derived CDR1 and CDR2 are SEHNR and FQNEAQ (reference sequence). This CDR3 spans 15 amino acids. CDR3 sequence: CASSQGTDSSYEQYF. The CDR3 DNA follows: TGTGCCAGCAGCCAAGGGACGGATTCTTCCTACGAGCAGTACTTC.

The chain employs TRBV29-1 and TRBJ1-2; unclear D gene. Germline CDR1 reads SQVTM; CDR2 reads ANQGSEA. V lost 2 bases and J lost 4, with 5 bases in between. The CDR3 runs 11 residues. DNA for the CDR3: TGCAGCGTTGAACAGTCCTATGGCTACACCTTC. It encodes CSVEQSYGYTF.